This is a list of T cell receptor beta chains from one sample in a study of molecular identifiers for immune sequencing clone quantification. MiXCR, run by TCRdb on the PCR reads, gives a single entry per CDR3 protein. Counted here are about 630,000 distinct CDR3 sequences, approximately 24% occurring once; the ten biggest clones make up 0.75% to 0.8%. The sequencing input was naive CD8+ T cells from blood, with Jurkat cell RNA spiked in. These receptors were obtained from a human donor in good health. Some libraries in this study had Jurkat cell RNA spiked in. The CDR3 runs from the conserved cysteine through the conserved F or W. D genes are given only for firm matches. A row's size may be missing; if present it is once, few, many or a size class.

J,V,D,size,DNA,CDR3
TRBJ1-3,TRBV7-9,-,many,TGTGCCAGCTACGGGGGGCCTGGAAACACCATATATTTT,CASYGGPGNTIYF
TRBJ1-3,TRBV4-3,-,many,TGCGCCAGCAGCCCAGCGAGTCCCTTTGGAAACACCATATATTTT,CASSPASPFGNTIYF
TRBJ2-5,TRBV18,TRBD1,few,TGTGCCAGCTCACCAAGGACAGGGATAACCCAAGAGACCCAGTACTTC,CASSPRTGITQETQYF
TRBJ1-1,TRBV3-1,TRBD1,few,TGTGCCAGCAGGAAACAGGGGGCCGAAACTGAAGCTTTCTTT,CASRKQGAETEAFF
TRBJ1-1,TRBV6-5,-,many,TGTGCCAGCAGTCGTGGACAGAACACTGAAGCTTTCTTT,CASSRGQNTEAFF
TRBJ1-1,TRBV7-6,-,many,TGTGCCAGCTCCGGGACCGAGGACACTGAAGCTTTCTTT,CASSGTEDTEAFF
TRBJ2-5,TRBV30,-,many,TGTGCCTGGAGTGTAGGGGCCAGGGTGCGGCGTGAGACCCAGTACTTC,CAWSVGARVRRETQYF
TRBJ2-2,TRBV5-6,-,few,TGTGCCAGCAGCTTGTGGTTAGGGTTCACCGGGGAGCTGTTTTTT,CASSLWLGFTGELFF
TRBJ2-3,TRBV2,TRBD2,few,TGTGCCAGCAGTGGCGAGCGGGGGAGAACAGATACGCAGTATTTT,CASSGERGRTDTQYF
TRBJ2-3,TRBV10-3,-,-,TGTGCCATCAGCGGGGCTAGCACAGATACGCAGTATTTT,CAISGASTDTQYF
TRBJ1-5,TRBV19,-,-,TGTGCCAGTAGTACCTACAGGGAAATTAGCCCTGTCAATCAGCCCCCGCATTTT,CASSTYREISPVNQPPHF
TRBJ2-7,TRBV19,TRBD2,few,TGTGCCAGTAGTATGGTAGCGGGGGGGCCAATGAAGTACTTC,CASSMVAGGPMKYF
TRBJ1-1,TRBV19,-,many,TGTGCCAGCCACCACTTGAACACTGAAGCTTTCTTT,CASHHLNTEAFF
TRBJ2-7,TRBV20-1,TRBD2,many,TGCAGTGCTAGAGAGTCGACTAGCGCTTCCTACGAGCAGTACTTC,CSARESTSASYEQYF
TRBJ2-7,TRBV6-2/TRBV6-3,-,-,TGTGCCAGCGGTTACTCTTGGGGCGTCAACGAGCAGTACTTC,CASGYSWGVNEQYF
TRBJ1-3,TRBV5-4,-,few,TGTGCCAGCAGCTCTTACTCTGGAAACACCATATATTTT,CASSSYSGNTIYF
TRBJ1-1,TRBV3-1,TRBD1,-,TGTGCCAGCAGCGACGACTTCCCGGGACAGGGGGCTTCCACTGAAGCTTTCTTT,CASSDDFPGQGASTEAFF
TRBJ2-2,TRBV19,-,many,TGTGCCAGTAGTATATACGTGGGCACCGGGGAGCTGTTTTTT,CASSIYVGTGELFF
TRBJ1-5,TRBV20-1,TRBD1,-,TGCAGTGCCCGGACAGGGTTCCTCAATCAGCCCCGGCATTTT,CSARTGFLNQPRHF
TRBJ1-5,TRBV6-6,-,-,TGTGCCAGCAGATTAGAGGGGTCTTATCAGCCCCAGCATTTT,CASRLEGSYQPQHF
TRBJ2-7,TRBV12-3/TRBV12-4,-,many,TGTGCCAGCAGTGGGGGGTATGACGGGGTACTATTCTACGAGCAGTACTTC,CASSGGYDGVLFYEQYF
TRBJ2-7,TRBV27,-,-,TGTGCCAGCAGTGCCAGAGGGACAAGAGGGGTGTACGAGCAGTACTTC,CASSARGTRGVYEQYF
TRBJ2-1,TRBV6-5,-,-,TGTGCCAGCAGTTACTACGACAACGACAATGAGCAGTTCTTC,CASSYYDNDNEQFF
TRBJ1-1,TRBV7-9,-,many,TGTGCCAGCAGCTCAACCCGCGCGACTAAATACACTGAAGCTTTCTTT,CASSSTRATKYTEAFF
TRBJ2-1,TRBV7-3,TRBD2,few,TGTGCCAGCAGCTTACTCGCGGGAGTACGAAATGAGCAGTTCTTC,CASSLLAGVRNEQFF
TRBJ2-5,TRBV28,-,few,TGTGCCAGCGAAGCGGCGCTAGCGATCCAAGAGACCCAGTACTTC,CASEAALAIQETQYF
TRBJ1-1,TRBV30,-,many,TGTGCCTGGAGTTTCACGGTTGCTGAAGCTTTCTTT,CAWSFTVAEAFF
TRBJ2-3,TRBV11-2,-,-,TGTGCCAGCAGCATCCTTGTCGGGCTAGTTGCAGATACGCAGTATTTT,CASSILVGLVADTQYF
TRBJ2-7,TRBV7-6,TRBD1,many,TGTGCCAGTGCACAGGGGGCTGTCTACGAGCAGTACTTC,CASAQGAVYEQYF
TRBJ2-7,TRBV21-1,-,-,TGTGCCAGCATCAAAAGGGGAAGTTCCCGCTACGAGCAGTACTTC,CASIKRGSSRYEQYF
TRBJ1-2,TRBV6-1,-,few,TGTGCCAGCAGTGAAATGTTAACAGAATTAATCTATGGCTACACCTTC,CASSEMLTELIYGYTF
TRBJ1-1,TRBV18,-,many,TGTGCCAGCTCACCGCCAGAACCAATTGAAGCTTTCTTT,CASSPPEPIEAFF
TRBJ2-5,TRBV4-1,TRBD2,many,TGCGCCAGCAGCCCGACTAGCGGGACATCTGAGACCCAGTACTTC,CASSPTSGTSETQYF
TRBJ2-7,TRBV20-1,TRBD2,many,TGCAGTGCTAGAGGAGTAGGTGGGGACTACCGGCCCCCCGAGCAGTACTTC,CSARGVGGDYRPPEQYF
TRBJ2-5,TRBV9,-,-,TGTGCCAGCAGCGGAGAACTAGTGGGGGCTCTTCATGGCCAGTACTTC,CASSGELVGALHGQYF
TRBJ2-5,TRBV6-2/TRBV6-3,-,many,TGTGCCAGCAGTTACTGGCGTGGACTCAAACAAGAGACCCAGTACTTC,CASSYWRGLKQETQYF
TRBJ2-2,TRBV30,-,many,TGTGCCTGGAGTGGCCTCCGAGGCGGGGAGCTGTTTTTT,CAWSGLRGGELFF
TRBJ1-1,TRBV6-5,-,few,TGTGCCAGCAGACAGGACCACAGCAACACTGAAGCTTTCTTT,CASRQDHSNTEAFF
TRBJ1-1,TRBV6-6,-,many,TGTGCCAGCAGTTACGCTCTGGGCACTGAAGCTTTCTTT,CASSYALGTEAFF
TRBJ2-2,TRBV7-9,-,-,TGTGCCAGCAGCTTAGTTGGCTACACCGGGGAGCTGTTTTTT,CASSLVGYTGELFF
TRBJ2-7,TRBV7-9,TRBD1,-,TGTGCCAGCAGCTTAGCGCTGGACAGGAGATCCTACGAGCAGTACTTC,CASSLALDRRSYEQYF
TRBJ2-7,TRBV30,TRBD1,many,TGTGCCTGGGGACAGGCCCTCTACGAGCAGTACTTC,CAWGQALYEQYF
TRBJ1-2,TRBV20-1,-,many,TGCAGTGCTAGAGATAATTTGTTCAGCTATGGCTACACCTTC,CSARDNLFSYGYTF
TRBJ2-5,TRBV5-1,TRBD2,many,TGCGCCAGCAACGGACTAGCGGGGGAAGAGACCCAGTACTTC,CASNGLAGEETQYF
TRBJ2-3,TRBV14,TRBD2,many,TGTGCCAGCAGCCATCTGCCCCCAACTAGCGGGAGCGGGTATACGCAGTATTTT,CASSHLPPTSGSGYTQYF
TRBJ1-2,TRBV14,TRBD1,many,TGTGCCAGCAGCCAACCACCGAATATCAGGGGGCCCAATACCTATGGCTACACCTTC,CASSQPPNIRGPNTYGYTF
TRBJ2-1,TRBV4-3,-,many,TGCGCCAGCAGCCCAGGAAGACAGACGTACAATGAGCAGTTCTTC,CASSPGRQTYNEQFF
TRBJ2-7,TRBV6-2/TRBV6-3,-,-,TGTGCCAGCAGTTTCCCACAGAGCTCCTACGAGCAGTACTTC,CASSFPQSSYEQYF